The 9 T cell receptor beta chains reported below all come from one sample, sequenced in a study of glioma-infiltrating T cells. Amplification of TCR alpha and beta CDR3 regions from RNA used iRepertoire nested multiplex PCR. TCRdb re-called the multiplex PCR reads through MiXCR, storing one row per CDR3 protein. The sample yields about 93,000 distinct CDR3 sequences, 35% to 45% seen once. The sequenced sample consisted of glioma tissue, nonneoplastic brain tissue, or PBMCs (not recorded which). These receptors were obtained from a human donor with low-grade glioma or glioblastoma, undergoing nonglioma brain surgery, or in good health (not recorded which).

The chain links TRBV27 to TRBJ2-7, with TRBD1 identical over 10 bases. V trimming: 3 bases; J trimming: 5 bases; junction bases outside the gene matches: 1. Germline CDR1 is MNHEY and CDR2 is SMNVEV (reference sequence). The CDR3 loop spans 13 amino acids. CDR3 nucleotides: TGTGCCAGCAGTTTGGGGACAGGGGACGAGCAGTACTTC. It specifies CASSLGTGDEQYF.

About this clonotype: Given the absence of the conserved phenylalanine or tryptophan at the CDR3 end, a read error is likely. The chain combines TRBV2 with TRBJ2-7, with 8 bases fitting TRBD2. Germline V gene data show CDR1 as SNHLY and CDR2 as FYNNEI. The CDR3 has 14 residues. V lost 7 bases, J lost 7 bases, and 12 bases stayed unmatched. CDR3 region: CASKPGLGVDEQYI. CDR3 in DNA: TGTGCCAGCAAACCGGGACTAGGGGTGGATGAGCAGTACATC.

Only a few counts were recorded for this clonotype. A much larger clone differs from this one at a single base, so this may be a read error. The V and J genes are TRBV10-3 and TRBJ2-7, with TRBD1 matching 10 bases. With V trimmed by 4 bases and J by 3 bases, 3 bases remained unmatched. This CDR3 has 14 residues. Germline-derived CDR1 and CDR2 are ENHRY and SYGVKD. The CDR3 spells CAISVGQGDYEQYF. In DNA form, the CDR3 reads TGTGCCATCAGTGTAGGACAGGGGGACTACGAGCAGTACTTC.

Comments on this clonotype: A much larger clone differs by one base, so this may be a read error. The chain joins TRBV5-4 to TRBJ2-3; perhaps D is TRBD1 or TRBD2 (5 bases each). The CDR3 has 16 residues. V was shortened by 3 bases and J by 2 bases, with 16 bases between the two germline ends. Germline V gene lookup returns CDR1 SGHNT and CDR2 YYREEE (reference sequence). The CDR3 DNA sequence: TGTGCCAGCAGCTCACCCCACCCCGGGGCCACAGATACGCAGTATTTT. It yields the protein CASSSPHPGATDTQYF.

The sample holds many counts of this clonotype. V gene TRBV25-1 combines with J gene TRBJ2-7, with 8 bases fitting TRBD1. Per germline, CDR1 MGHDK and CDR2 SYGVNS. The J segment lost 2 bases and the V segment lost 7 bases, leaving 1 base of the junction unmatched. The CDR3 is 12 amino acids. The CDR3 sequence is CASTGQAYEQYF. In nucleotides, the CDR3 is TGTGCCAGCACGGGACAGGCCTACGAGCAGTACTTC.

To note about this clonotype: A much bigger clone sits one base away, suggesting this may be a read error. A read error is likely, as this CDR3 ends without the conserved phenylalanine or tryptophan. The rearrangement links TRBV5-1 to TRBJ2-5, with D possibly matching TRBD1 (6 bases). The V gene lost 1 base and the J gene lost 3 bases, with 10 bases spanning the gap. CDR3 size: 14 residues. Germline CDR1 SGHRS, CDR2 YFSETQ. The CDR3 nucleotides read TGCGCCAGCAGCTTGATGGGGGCTAAAGAGACCCAGTACTAC. The encoded protein is CASSLMGAKETQYY.

This clonotype was recorded at least ten times. The chain links TRBV12-5 to TRBJ2-5, with D possibly TRBD1 on 5 matching bases. The CDR3 spans 13 residues. Trimming took off 0 bases at V and 7 bases at J, with 9 bases between the two ends. The germline V gene has CDR1 LGHNT and CDR2 FRNRAP. In DNA form, the CDR3 reads TGTGCTAGTGGTTTGGTATCTGGGGCGACCCAGTACTTC. It translates to CASGLVSGATQYF.

This clonotype has ten or more counts. The chain recombines TRBV7-3 with TRBJ2-3; 12 bases agree with TRBD1. Germline V gene sequence: CDR1 SGHTA, CDR2 FQGTGA. V shed 2 bases, J shed 4 bases, and the junction held 7 bases outside the gene matches. CDR3 length equals 17 residues. In nucleotides, the CDR3 is TGTGCCAGCAGCTTATCGGGACAGGGGGCATTAGCAGATACGCAGTATTTT. This codes for CASSLSGQGALADTQYF.

Of note for this clonotype: An end of the junction differs from the germline gene, which may be a read error. The chain combines TRBV15 with TRBJ2-7; 9 nucleotides agree with TRBD1. The germline gives CDR1 LNHNV, CDR2 YYDKDF (reference sequence). CDR3 length: 15 residues. CDR3 nucleotide sequence: TGCGCCACCAGCACCGGGACAGGGAGCTCCTACGAGCAGTACTTC. It yields the protein CATSTGTGSSYEQYF.